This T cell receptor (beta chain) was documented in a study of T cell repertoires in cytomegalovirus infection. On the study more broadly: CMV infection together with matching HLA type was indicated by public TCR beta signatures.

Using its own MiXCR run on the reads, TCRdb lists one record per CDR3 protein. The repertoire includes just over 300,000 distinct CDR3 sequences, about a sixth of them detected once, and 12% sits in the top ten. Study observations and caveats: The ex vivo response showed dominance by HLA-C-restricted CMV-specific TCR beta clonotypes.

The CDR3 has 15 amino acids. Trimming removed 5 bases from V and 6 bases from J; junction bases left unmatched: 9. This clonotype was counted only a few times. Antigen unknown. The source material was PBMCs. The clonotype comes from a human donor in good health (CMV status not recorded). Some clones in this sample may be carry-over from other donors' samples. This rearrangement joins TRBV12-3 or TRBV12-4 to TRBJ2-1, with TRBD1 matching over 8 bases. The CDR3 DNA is TGTGCCAGCAGTCCAGGGACAGGCTTTCTCAATGAGCAGTTCTTC. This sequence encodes CASSPGTGFLNEQFF.